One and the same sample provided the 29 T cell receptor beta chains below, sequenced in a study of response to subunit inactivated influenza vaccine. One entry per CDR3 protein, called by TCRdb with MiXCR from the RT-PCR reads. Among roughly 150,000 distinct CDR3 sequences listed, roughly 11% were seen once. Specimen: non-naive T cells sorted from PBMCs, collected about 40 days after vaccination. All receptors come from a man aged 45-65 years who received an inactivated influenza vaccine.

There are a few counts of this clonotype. CDR3 bases: TGTGCCAGCTCACCACAGCGGGGGGACATCGAGCAGTACTTC. Protein: CASSPQRGDIEQYF. The chain couples TRBV18 to TRBJ2-7; 9 positions agree with TRBD2. The germline gives CDR1 KGHSH, CDR2 LQKENI. V shed 1 base and J 6 bases; nucleotides not matched to a gene: 4. CDR3 length equals 14 residues.

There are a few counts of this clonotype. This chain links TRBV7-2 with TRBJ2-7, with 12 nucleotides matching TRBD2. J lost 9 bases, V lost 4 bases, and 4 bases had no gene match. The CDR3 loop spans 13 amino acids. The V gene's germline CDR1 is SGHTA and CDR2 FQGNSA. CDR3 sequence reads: CASSSKTSGRQYF. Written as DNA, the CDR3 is TGTGCCAGCAGCTCGAAGACTAGCGGGAGGCAGTACTTC. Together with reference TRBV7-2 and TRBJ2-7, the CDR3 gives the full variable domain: GAGVSQSPSNKVTEKGKDVELRCDPISGHTALYWYRQSLGQGLEFLIYFQGNSAPDKSGLPSDRFSAERTGGSVSTLTIQRTQQEDSAVYLCASSSKTSGRQYFGPGTRLTVT.

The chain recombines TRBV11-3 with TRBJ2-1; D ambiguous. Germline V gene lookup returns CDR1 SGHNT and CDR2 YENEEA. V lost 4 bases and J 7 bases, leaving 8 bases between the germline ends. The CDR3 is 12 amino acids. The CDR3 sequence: CASSSHRNEQFF. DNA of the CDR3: TGTGCCAGCAGCTCACATCGTAATGAGCAGTTCTTC.

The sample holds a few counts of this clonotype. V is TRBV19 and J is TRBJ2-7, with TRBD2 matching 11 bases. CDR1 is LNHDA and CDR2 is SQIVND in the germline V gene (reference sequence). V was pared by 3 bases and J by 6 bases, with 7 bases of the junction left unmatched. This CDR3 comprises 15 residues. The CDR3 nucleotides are TGTGCCAGTAGTATGTCGGCTAGCGGGAGGAGCGAGCAGTACTTC. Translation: CASSMSASGRSEQYF.

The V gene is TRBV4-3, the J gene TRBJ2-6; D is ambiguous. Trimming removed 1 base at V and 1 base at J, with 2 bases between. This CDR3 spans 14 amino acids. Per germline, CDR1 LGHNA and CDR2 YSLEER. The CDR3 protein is CASSQASGANVLTF. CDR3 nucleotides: TGCGCCAGCAGCCAAGCTTCTGGGGCCAACGTCCTGACTTTC.

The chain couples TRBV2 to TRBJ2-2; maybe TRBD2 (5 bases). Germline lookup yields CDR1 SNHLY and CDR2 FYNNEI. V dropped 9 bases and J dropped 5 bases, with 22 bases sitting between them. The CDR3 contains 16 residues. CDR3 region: CARTRGGELGTGELFF. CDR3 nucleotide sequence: TGTGCCAGAACCCGCGGAGGAGAGTTGGGAACCGGGGAGCTGTTTTTT. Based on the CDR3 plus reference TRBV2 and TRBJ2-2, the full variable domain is EPEVTQTPSHQVTQMGQEVILRCVPISNHLYFYWYRQILGQKVEFLVSFYNNEISEKSEIFDDQFSVERPDGSNFTLKIRSTKLEDSAMYFCARTRGGELGTGELFFGEGSRLTVL.

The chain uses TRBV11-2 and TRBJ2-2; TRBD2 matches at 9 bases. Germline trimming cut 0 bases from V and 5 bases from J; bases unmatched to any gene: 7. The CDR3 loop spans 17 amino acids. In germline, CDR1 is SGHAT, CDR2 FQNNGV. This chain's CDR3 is CASSLDRVAGVTGELFF. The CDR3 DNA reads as TGTGCCAGCAGCTTAGATCGGGTAGCGGGGGTTACCGGGGAGCTGTTTTTT.

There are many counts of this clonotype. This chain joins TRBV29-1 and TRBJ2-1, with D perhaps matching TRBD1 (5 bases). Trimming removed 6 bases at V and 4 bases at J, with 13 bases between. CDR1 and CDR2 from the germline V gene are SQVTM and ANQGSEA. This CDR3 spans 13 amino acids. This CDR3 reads CSVRTPRYNEQFF. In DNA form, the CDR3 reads TGCAGCGTCCGGACACCGAGATACAATGAGCAGTTCTTC.

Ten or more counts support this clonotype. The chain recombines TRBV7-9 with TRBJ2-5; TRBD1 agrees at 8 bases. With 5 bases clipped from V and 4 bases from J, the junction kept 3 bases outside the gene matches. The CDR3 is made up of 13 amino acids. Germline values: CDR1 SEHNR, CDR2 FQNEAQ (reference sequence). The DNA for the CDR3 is TGTGCCAGCAGCCCCAGGGGGCCAGAGACCCAGTACTTC. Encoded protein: CASSPRGPETQYF. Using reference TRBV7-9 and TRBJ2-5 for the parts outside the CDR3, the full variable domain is DTGVSQNPRHKITKRGQNVTFRCDPISEHNRLYWYRQTLGQGPEFLTYFQNEAQLEKSRLLSDRFSAERPKGSFSTLEIQRTEQGDSAMYLCASSPRGPETQYFGPGTRLLVL.

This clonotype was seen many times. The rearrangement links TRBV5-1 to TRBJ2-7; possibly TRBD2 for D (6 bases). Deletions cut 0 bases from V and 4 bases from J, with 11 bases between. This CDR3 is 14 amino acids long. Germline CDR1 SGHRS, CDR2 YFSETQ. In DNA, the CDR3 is TGCGCCAGCAGCTTGGAGCCAGGGAGGTACGAGCAGTACTTC. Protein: CASSLEPGRYEQYF.

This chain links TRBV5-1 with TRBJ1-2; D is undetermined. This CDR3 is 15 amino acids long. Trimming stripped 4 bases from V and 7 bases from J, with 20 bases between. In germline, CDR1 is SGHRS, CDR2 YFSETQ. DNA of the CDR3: TGCGCCAGCAGCCCCCAATCGGTCCGAAGAGGTGGCTACACCTTC. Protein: CASSPQSVRRGGYTF.

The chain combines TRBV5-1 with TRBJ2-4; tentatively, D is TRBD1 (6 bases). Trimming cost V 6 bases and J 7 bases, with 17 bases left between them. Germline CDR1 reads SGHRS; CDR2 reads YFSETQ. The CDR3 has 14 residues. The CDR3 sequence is CASKIPDSNNIQYF. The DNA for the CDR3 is TGCGCCAGCAAGATACCGGACAGCAATAACATTCAGTACTTC.

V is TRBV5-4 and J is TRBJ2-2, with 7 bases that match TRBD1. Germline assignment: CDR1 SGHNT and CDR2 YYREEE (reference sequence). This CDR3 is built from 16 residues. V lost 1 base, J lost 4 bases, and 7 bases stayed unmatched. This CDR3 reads CASSLRQKGATGELFF. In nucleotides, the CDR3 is TGTGCCAGCAGCTTGCGGCAGAAGGGGGCCACCGGGGAGCTGTTTTTT.

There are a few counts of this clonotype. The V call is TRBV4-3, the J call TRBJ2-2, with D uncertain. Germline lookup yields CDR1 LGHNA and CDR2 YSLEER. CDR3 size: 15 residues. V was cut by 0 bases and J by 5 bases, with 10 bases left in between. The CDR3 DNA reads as TGCGCCAGCAGCCAAGACCTCGGGTTGACCGGGGAGCTGTTTTTT. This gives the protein CASSQDLGLTGELFF.

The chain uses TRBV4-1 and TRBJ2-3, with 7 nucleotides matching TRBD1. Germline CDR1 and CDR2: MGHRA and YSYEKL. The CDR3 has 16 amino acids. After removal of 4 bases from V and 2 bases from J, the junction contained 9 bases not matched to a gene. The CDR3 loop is CASSRNRDRATDTQYF. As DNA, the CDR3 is TGCGCCAGCAGCCGAAACCGGGACAGAGCCACAGATACGCAGTATTTT.

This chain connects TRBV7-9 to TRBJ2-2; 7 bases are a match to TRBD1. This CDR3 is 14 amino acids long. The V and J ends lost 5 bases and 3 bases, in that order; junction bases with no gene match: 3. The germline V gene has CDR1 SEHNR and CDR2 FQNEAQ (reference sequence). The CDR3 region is CASSLDRHTGELFF. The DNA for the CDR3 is TGTGCCAGCAGCCTGGACAGGCACACCGGGGAGCTGTTTTTT.

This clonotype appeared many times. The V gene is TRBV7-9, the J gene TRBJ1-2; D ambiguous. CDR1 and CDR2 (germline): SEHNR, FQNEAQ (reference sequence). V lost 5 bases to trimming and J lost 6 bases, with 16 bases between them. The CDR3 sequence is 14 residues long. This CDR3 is CASSPWEGIHGYTF. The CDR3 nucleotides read TGTGCCAGCAGCCCCTGGGAGGGTATCCATGGCTACACCTTC.

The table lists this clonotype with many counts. CDR3 DNA: TGCAGTGCCAGCGGTTATTCGGGGTTTGCCAAAAACATTCAGTACTTC. Protein: CSASGYSGFAKNIQYF. This chain joins TRBV20-1 and TRBJ2-4; D is possibly TRBD2 (5 bases). CDR1 is DFQATT and CDR2 is SNEGSKA in the germline V gene (reference sequence). V lost 6 bases and J lost 1, with 19 bases in between. The CDR3 totals 16 residues.

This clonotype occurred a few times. The CDR3 here is CASSLWAEQYF. The CDR3 DNA is TGTGCCAGCAGTTTATGGGCGGAGCAGTACTTC. The V and J genes are TRBV28 and TRBJ2-7, with no clear D. The ends were cut back, 0 bases at V and 7 bases at J, with 4 bases in the middle. This CDR3 contains 11 residues. Germline assignment: CDR1 MDHEN and CDR2 SYDVKM.

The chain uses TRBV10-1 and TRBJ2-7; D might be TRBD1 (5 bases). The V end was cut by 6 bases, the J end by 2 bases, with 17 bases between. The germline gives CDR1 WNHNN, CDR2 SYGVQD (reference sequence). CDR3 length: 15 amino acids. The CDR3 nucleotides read TGCGCCAGCAGCCCCGTAGGGGAAATTGCCTACGAGCAGTACTTC. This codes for CASSPVGEIAYEQYF.

The CDR3 bases are TGTGCCAGCAGCCAAGGGACAGCCGCCGCCTACGAGCAGTACTTC. The encoded protein is CASSQGTAAAYEQYF. The chain carries TRBV14 and TRBJ2-7; D perhaps matches TRBD1 (6 bases). The V end lost 1 base, the J end lost 2 bases, and 12 bases lay between the germline ends. Germline CDR1 reads SGHDN; CDR2 reads FVKESK. The CDR3 has 15 residues.

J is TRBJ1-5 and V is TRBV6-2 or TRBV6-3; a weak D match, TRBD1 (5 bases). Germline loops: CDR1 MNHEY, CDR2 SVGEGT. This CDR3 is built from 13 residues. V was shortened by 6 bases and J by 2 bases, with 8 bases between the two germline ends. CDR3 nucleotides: TGTGCCAGCAGATGGGACCGCAATCAGCCCCAGCATTTT. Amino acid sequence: CASRWDRNQPQHF.

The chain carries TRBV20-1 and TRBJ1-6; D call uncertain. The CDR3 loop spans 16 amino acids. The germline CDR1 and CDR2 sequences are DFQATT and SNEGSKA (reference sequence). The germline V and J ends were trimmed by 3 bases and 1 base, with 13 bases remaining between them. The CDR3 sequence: CSASSGLFSYNSPLHF. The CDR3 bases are TGCAGTGCTAGTTCGGGGTTGTTTTCCTATAATTCACCCCTCCACTTT.

The CDR3 sequence is CASSDGTGRYRELFF. DNA for the CDR3: TGCGCCAGCAGTGATGGTACAGGGAGGTACCGGGAGCTGTTTTTT. This rearrangement joins TRBV10-1 to TRBJ2-2, with D possibly being TRBD1 or TRBD2 (6 bases each). CDR3 size: 15 residues. Germline V gives CDR1 WNHNN, CDR2 SYGVQD (reference sequence). Trimming left V 3 bases short and J 9 bases short, with 17 bases between.

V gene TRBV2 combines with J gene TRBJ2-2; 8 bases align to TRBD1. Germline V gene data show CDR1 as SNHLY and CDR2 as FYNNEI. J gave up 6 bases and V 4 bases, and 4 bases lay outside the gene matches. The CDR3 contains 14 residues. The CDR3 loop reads CASSVRQGSGELFF. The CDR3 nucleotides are TGTGCCAGCAGTGTGAGACAGGGGTCCGGGGAGCTGTTTTTT.

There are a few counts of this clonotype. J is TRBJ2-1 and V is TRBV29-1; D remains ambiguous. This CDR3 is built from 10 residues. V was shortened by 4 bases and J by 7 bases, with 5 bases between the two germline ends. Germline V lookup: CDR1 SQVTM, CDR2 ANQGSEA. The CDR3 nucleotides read TGCAGCGTTGTACGGAATGAGCAGTTCTTC. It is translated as CSVVRNEQFF.

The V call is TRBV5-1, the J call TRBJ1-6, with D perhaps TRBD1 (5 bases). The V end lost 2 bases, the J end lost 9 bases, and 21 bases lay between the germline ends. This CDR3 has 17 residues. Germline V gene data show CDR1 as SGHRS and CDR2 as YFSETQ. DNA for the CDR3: TGCGCCAGCAGCTTTAAACCCATAGGTGGGGGGGGTTCACCCCTCCACTTT. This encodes CASSFKPIGGGGSPLHF.

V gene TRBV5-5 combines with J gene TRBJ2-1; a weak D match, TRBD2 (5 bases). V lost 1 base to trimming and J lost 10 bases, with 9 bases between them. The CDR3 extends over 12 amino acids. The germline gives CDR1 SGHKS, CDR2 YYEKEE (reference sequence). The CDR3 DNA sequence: TGTGCCAGCAGCTTGTGGGAGAGGGAGCAGTTCTTC. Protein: CASSLWEREQFF.

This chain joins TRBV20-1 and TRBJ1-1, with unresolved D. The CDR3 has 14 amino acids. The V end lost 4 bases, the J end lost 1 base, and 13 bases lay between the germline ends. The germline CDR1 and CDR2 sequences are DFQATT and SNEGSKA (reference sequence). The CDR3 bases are TGCAGTGCTACCTTCTTAGGGCCGAACACTGAAGCTTTCTTT. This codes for CSATFLGPNTEAFF.